This record covers a single T cell receptor beta chain. This record comes from a study of OX40 agonist ivuxolimab in advanced cancers. As for the study in general: Patients were over 65% male with ages about 20 to 79, mean around 58.

Clones were read by immunoSEQ multiplex PCR, and TCRdb kept only the in-frame ones, dropping some. Of approximately 77,000 clones listed, 92% were seen once; the top ten hold around 10%. This sequence was found in an adult with an advanced solid tumor such as melanoma, head and neck, liver or kidney cancer. Sequenced material: CD4+ or CD8+ T cells sorted from blood, taken in a trial of the OX40 agonist ivuxolimab.

This chain's CDR3 is CASGLRTGSSYEQYF. CDR3 nucleotides: TGTGCTAGTGGTTTGCGGACAGGGAGCTCCTACGAGCAGTACTTC. The chain combines TRBV12-5 with TRBJ2-7; TRBD1 aligns across 8 bases. The CDR3 runs 15 residues. V dropped 2 bases and J dropped 0; count of bases not matched to a gene: 3. Germline-derived CDR1 and CDR2 are LGHNT and FRNRAP.